The 16 T cell receptor beta chains below come from one sample, sequenced in a study of blood T cell repertoires in COVID-19. The data were produced by immunoSEQ multiplex PCR, yet TCRdb's version contains in-frame clones alone and is incomplete. This table has fewer than 700,000 clones, 85% to 90% appearing once. The sequenced sample was peripheral blood. The source of these receptors is a woman aged 45 to 65 with COVID-19, enrolled during active disease.

This clone came up once. The rearrangement joins TRBV5-1 to TRBJ2-3; D is perhaps TRBD1 (5 bases). The CDR3 is 15 amino acids. V lost 7 bases, J lost 1 base, and 16 bases lay in between. Germline values: CDR1 SGHRS, CDR2 YFSETQ. The CDR3 DNA is TGCGCCAGCGCCTTGCTCAGGGCTGGCACAGATACGCAGTATTTT. The encoded protein is CASALLRAGTDTQYF.

The rearrangement links TRBV6-5 to TRBJ2-7, with TRBD2 as a possible D gene (5 bases). CDR1 and CDR2 from the germline V gene are MNHEY and SVGAGI. Between the trimmed V and J ends, which lost 6 bases and 1 base, there was a span of 13 bases. This CDR3 contains 14 residues. The CDR3 loop reads CASREEVGSYEQYF. CDR3 DNA: TGTGCCAGCAGAGAGGAGGTCGGTTCCTACGAGCAGTACTTC.

This sequence joins TRBV11-2 and TRBJ2-1; D may be TRBD1 (7 bases). Germline V gene lookup returns CDR1 SGHAT and CDR2 FQNNGV. CDR3 length: 14 residues. Trimming removed 7 bases at V and 6 bases at J, with 16 bases between. The CDR3 loop reads CASTPGGLGNEQFF. CDR3 DNA: TGTGCCAGCACCCCAGGGGGACTGGGCAATGAGCAGTTCTTC. The full variable domain, rest sourced from reference TRBV11-2 and TRBJ2-1, is EAGVAQSPRYKIIEKRQSVAFWCNPISGHATLYWYQQILGQGPKLLIQFQNNGVVDDSQLPKDRFSAERLKGVDSTLKIQPAKLEDSAVYLCASTPGGLGNEQFFGPGTRLTVL.

The chain carries TRBV2 and TRBJ2-3; TRBD1 aligns across 8 bases. V shed 7 bases, J shed 3 bases, and the junction held 6 bases outside the gene matches. Germline V CDR1 and CDR2: SNHLY, FYNNEI. The CDR3 has 14 residues. CDR3 sequence: CASNGQGGTDTQYF. As DNA, the CDR3 is TGTGCCAGCAATGGACAGGGTGGAACAGATACGCAGTATTTT.

Remarks on this clone: A junction boundary mismatches the germline segment, possibly from a read error. V gene TRBV23-1 combines with J gene TRBJ2-7, with TRBD1 as a possible D gene (5 bases). TRBV23-1 is identified as an open reading frame with a role that is uncertain. The CDR3 spans 9 residues. This chain's CDR3 is CASSPRQTF. In DNA form, the CDR3 reads TGCGCCAGCAGTCCCAGACAGACCTTC.

The rearrangement links TRBV2 to TRBJ2-1; D is possibly TRBD1 (6 bases). V lost 10 bases and J 8 bases, leaving 18 bases between the germline ends. Germline loops: CDR1 SNHLY, CDR2 FYNNEI. The CDR3 contains 13 residues. As DNA, the CDR3 is TGTGCCAACCTGAGGACAGACCTGGATGAGCAGTTCTTC. Amino acid sequence: CANLRTDLDEQFF.

V is TRBV6-1 and J is TRBJ2-4; D is unclear. The CDR3 consists of 14 residues. Per germline, CDR1 MNHNS and CDR2 SASEGT. V gave up 2 bases and J gave up 6 bases, with 11 bases separating them. The CDR3 region is CASSETSRGNIQYF. In DNA, the CDR3 is TGTGCCAGCAGTGAAACGTCCAGAGGAAACATTCAGTACTTC.

V is TRBV19 and J is TRBJ1-5; D is possibly TRBD1 (6 bases). CDR3 length: 15 residues. Germline V lookup: CDR1 LNHDA, CDR2 SQIVND (reference sequence). V was cut by 10 bases and J by 4 bases, with 20 bases left in between. CDR3 sequence (DNA): TGTGCCACCGCCCCCAGGACAGAGGTTAATCAGCCCCAGCATTTT. Translation gives CATAPRTEVNQPQHF.

This chain links TRBV6-5 with TRBJ2-3; 7 bases are a match to TRBD2. V lost 8 bases to trimming and J lost 5 bases; unmatched junction nucleotides: 13. The germline V gene has CDR1 MNHEY and CDR2 SVGAGI. The length of the CDR3 is 15 residues. The CDR3 sequence is CASPIVGEGRDTQYF. CDR3 bases: TGTGCCAGCCCAATCGTCGGGGAGGGGCGAGATACGCAGTATTTT.

The gene calls are TRBV9 and TRBJ1-1; tentative D call: TRBD1 (5 bases). Deletions cut 3 bases from V and 0 bases from J, with 12 bases between. This CDR3 has 15 amino acids. Germline V lookup: CDR1 SGDLS, CDR2 YYNGEE. CDR3 loop: CASSEAGRLNTEAFF. CDR3 bases: TGTGCCAGCAGCGAGGCAGGGCGTCTGAACACTGAAGCTTTCTTT.

The gene calls are TRBV25-1 and TRBJ2-3; TRBD1 matches at 9 bases. J lost 6 bases, V lost 1 base, and 5 bases had no gene match. Looked up from germline, CDR1 is MGHDK and CDR2 is SYGVNS. The CDR3 is 15 amino acids. Here the CDR3 reads CASSEWGQGRDTQYF. The CDR3 coding sequence is TGTGCCAGCAGTGAATGGGGACAGGGTCGGGATACGCAGTATTTT.

J is TRBJ2-2 and V is TRBV29-1; D gene ambiguous. V was trimmed by 5 bases and J by 6 bases, leaving 13 bases between them. The CDR3 is 13 residues long. CDR1 and CDR2 (germline): SQVTM, ANQGSEA. Written as DNA, the CDR3 is TGCAGCGTTCGTGAGCATCCCGCCGGGGAGCTGTTTTTT. Translation: CSVREHPAGELFF.

In DNA, the CDR3 is TGTGCCAGCGGTGTTACAGGGGTACGAAACACCATATATTTT. Protein product: CASGVTGVRNTIYF. This rearrangement joins TRBV7-9 to TRBJ1-3; 7 nucleotides align to TRBD1. Germline V gene lookup returns CDR1 SEHNR and CDR2 FQNEAQ (reference sequence). Trimming at V came to 8 bases and at J to 5 bases, leaving 9 bases not matched to a gene. CDR3 size: 14 residues.

V usage is TRBV13 and J usage is TRBJ1-4; D is uncertain. The CDR3 is 14 residues long. Trimming cost V 3 bases and J 7 bases, with 12 bases left between them. Germline CDR1 reads PRHDT; CDR2 reads FYEKMQ (reference sequence). The CDR3: CASSLREGSEKLFF. CDR3 sequence (DNA): TGTGCCAGCAGCTTGAGAGAAGGGAGTGAAAAACTGTTTTTT.

V usage is TRBV15 and J usage is TRBJ1-1; no definite D call. Germline V gives CDR1 LNHNV, CDR2 YYDKDF (reference sequence). The CDR3 length is 17 residues. V lost 3 bases and J lost 0, with 17 bases in between. CDR3 nucleotide sequence: TGTGCCACCAGCAGCCCAGGTCGGGGTCGTATGAACACTGAAGCTTTCTTT. Translating it yields CATSSPGRGRMNTEAFF.

The chain is built from TRBV12-5 and TRBJ2-1; TRBD2 might be the D (6 bases). This CDR3 is 15 amino acids long. Germline assignment: CDR1 LGHNT and CDR2 FRNRAP. V lost 4 bases and J 4 bases, leaving 14 bases between the germline ends. The CDR3 DNA reads as TGTGCTAGTGGTTCCCAACTGGCGGGGTACAATGAGCAGTTCTTC. Protein sequence: CASGSQLAGYNEQFF.